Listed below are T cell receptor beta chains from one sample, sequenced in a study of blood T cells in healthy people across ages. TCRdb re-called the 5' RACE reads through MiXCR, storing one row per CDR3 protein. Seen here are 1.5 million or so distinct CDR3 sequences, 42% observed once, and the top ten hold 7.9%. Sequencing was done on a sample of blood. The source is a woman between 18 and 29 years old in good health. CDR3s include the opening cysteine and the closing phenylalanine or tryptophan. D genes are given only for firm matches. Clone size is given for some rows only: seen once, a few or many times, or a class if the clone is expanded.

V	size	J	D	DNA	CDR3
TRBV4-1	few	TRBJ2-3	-	TGCGCCAGCAGCCAAGGGACGGCCTTCACAGATACGCAGTATTTT	CASSQGTAFTDTQYF
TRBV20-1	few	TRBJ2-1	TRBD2	TGCAGTGCCCGGACTAGCGGGGATTACAATGAGCAGTTCTTC	CSARTSGDYNEQFF
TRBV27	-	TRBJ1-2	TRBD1	TGTGCCAACAGTTTTACAGGGGAAGGCGGCTACACCTTC	CANSFTGEGGYTF
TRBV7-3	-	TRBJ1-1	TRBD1	TGTGCCAGCAGCCTCGGGACAGGGGAGGGTGAAGCTTTCTTT	CASSLGTGEGEAFF
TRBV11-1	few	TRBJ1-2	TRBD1	TGTGCCAGCAGCCCCGGACAGGGTTGGTATGGCTACACCTTC	CASSPGQGWYGYTF
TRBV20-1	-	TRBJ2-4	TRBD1	TGCAGTGCTAGTAAGGGGGCGCCCTCGCCCCAAAACATTCAGTACTTC	CSASKGAPSPQNIQYF
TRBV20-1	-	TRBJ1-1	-	TGCAGTGCTAGAGATCCCGAGGGGGGGCGGGCTTTCTTT	CSARDPEGGRAFF
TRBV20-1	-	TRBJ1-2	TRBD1	TGCAGTGCTATAAGTCCCGGGACAGTAACTAACTATGGCTACACCTTC	CSAISPGTVTNYGYTF
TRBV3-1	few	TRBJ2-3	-	TGTGCCAGCAGCCAGGTTGGCAGCGGCGATACGCAGTATTTT	CASSQVGSGDTQYF
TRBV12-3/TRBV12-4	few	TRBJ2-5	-	TGTGCCAGCAGTTTTTCGGGGGGCCGGCAGACCCAGTACTTC	CASSFSGGRQTQYF
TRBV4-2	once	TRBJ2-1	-	TGTGCCAGCAGCCAAGGGGTGGGCGAGGAGCAGTTCTTC	CASSQGVGEEQFF
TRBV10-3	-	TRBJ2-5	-	TGTGCCATCAGGGGGGATAGAGGTCCTGAGACCCAGTACTTC	CAIRGDRGPETQYF
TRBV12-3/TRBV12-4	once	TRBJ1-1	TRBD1	TGTGCCAGCAGATCCGTGACAGGGGGCTCGGGTGAAGCTTTCTTT	CASRSVTGGSGEAFF
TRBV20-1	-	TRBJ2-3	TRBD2	TGCAGTGCTAGGGGACTAGCGGTTTTCACAGATACGCAGTATTTT	CSARGLAVFTDTQYF
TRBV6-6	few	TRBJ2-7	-	TGTGCCAGCAGTTACGGAGGGACAACCTACGAGCAGTACTTC	CASSYGGTTYEQYF
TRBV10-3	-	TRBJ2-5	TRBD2	TGTGCCATCAGTACCTCCATAGCGGGGCCCCAAGAGACCCAGTACTTC	CAISTSIAGPQETQYF
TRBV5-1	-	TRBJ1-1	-	TGCGCCGGCAGCGATGGGACACTGGAGAACACTGAAGCTTTCTTT	CAGSDGTLENTEAFF
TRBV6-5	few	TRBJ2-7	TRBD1	TGTGCCAGCAGCCGATATGACAGGGGCTACGAGCAGTACTTC	CASSRYDRGYEQYF
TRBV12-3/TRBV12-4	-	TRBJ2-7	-	TGTGCCAGCAGTTTCAAGGACAGCTACAATGAGCAGTACTTC	CASSFKDSYNEQYF
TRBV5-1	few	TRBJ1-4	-	TGCGCCAGCAGCATTCGGACGGGAGCAACTAATGAAAAACTGTTTTTT	CASSIRTGATNEKLFF
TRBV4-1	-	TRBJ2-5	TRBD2	TGCGCCAGCAGCCAAGATCACAGCGGGGGAGTAGAGACCCAGTACTTC	CASSQDHSGGVETQYF
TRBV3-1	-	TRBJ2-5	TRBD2	TGTGCCAGCAGCCCGAGCGGGGGGGCCACGGAGACCCAGTACTTC	CASSPSGGATETQYF
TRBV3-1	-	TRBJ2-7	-	TGTGCCAGCAGCCTACTTAATGGTCGTTGGTACTTC	CASSLLNGRWYF
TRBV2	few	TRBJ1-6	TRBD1	TGTGCCAGCAGTGATAGGGGACAGTATAATTCACCCCTCCACTTT	CASSDRGQYNSPLHF
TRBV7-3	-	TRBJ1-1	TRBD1	TGTGCCAGCAGCCGCGGGACAGGGAGGGACACTGAAGCTTTCTTT	CASSRGTGRDTEAFF
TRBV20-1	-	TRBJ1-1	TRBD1	TGCAGTGCCCGCGAGTTCCGTAGACAGGGATTCATGAACACTGAAGCTTTCTTT	CSAREFRRQGFMNTEAFF
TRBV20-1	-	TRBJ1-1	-	TGCAGTGCTAAGTCAGGGCACCAGAACACTGAAGCTTTCTTT	CSAKSGHQNTEAFF
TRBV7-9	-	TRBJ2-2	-	TGTGCCAGCAGTCCCCGCGATATCGGGGAGCTGTTTTTT	CASSPRDIGELFF
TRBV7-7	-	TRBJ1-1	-	TGTGCTAGCAGCTTAGCGCTTGGGAACGAAGCTTTCTTT	CASSLALGNEAFF
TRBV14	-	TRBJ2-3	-	TGTGCCAGCAGCCCGGTTGGGGGGCTCTCCACAGATACGCAGTATTTT	CASSPVGGLSTDTQYF
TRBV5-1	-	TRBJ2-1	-	TGCGCCAGCAGCCTTCGTGGGCCCAGGGATGAGCAGTTCTTC	CASSLRGPRDEQFF
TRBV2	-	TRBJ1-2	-	TGTGCCAGCAGTGTTGAGGGTTCTAACTATGGCTACACCTTC	CASSVEGSNYGYTF
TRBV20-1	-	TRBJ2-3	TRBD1	TGCAGTGCTTCCCGGACAGGTCTAACAGATACGCAGTATTTT	CSASRTGLTDTQYF
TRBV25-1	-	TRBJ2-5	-	TGTGCCAGCTCGGACACGCGCAACCAAGAGACCCAGTACTTC	CASSDTRNQETQYF
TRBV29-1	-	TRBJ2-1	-	TGCAGCGCCGAAATACTACGAATGGCGAATGAGCAGTTCTTC	CSAEILRMANEQFF
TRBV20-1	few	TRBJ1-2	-	TGCAGTGCTAGCCCCGTATTCTATGGCTACACCTTC	CSASPVFYGYTF
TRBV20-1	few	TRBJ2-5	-	TGCAGTGGAGTAAGTGAAGAGACCCAGTACTTC	CSGVSEETQYF
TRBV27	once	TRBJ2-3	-	TGTGCCAGCAGTTTTGTCCTCACAGATACGCAGTATTTT	CASSFVLTDTQYF
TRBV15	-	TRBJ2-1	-	TGTGCCACCAGCAGAGGCCCAGCGGCTGAGCAGTTCTTC	CATSRGPAAEQFF
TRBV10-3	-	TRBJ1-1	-	TGTGCCATCAGTGTGAGGGGCGGGATGAACACTGAAGCTTTCTTT	CAISVRGGMNTEAFF
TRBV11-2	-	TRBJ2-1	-	TGTGCCAGCAGCTTAGGGACCCTATCCTACAATGAGCAGTTCTTC	CASSLGTLSYNEQFF
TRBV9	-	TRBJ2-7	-	TGTGCCAGCAGCGTCCAGAGGGGTGAGCAGTACTTC	CASSVQRGEQYF